This T cell receptor (beta chain) is from a study of OX40 agonist ivuxolimab in advanced cancers. The junction had 9 bases not matched to a gene; V was cut back by 7 bases and J by 5 bases. The length of the CDR3 is 15 residues. Per the germline V gene, CDR1 is SNHLY and CDR2 is FYNNEI. The protocol was immunoSEQ multiplex PCR, while the TCRdb copy is restricted to in-frame clones and leaves out a portion. The table includes approximately 46,000 clones, approximately 80% detected once. This rearrangement joins TRBV2 to TRBJ1-4; TRBD1 matches at 8 bases. This clonotype was obtained from an adult with an advanced solid tumor such as melanoma, head and neck, liver or kidney cancer. Sample: CD4+ or CD8+ T cells sorted from blood, taken in a trial of the OX40 agonist ivuxolimab. The CDR3 sequence: CASKPGQAANEKLFF. The DNA of the CDR3 is TGTGCCAGCAAGCCGGGACAGGCAGCAAATGAAAAACTGTTTTTT.